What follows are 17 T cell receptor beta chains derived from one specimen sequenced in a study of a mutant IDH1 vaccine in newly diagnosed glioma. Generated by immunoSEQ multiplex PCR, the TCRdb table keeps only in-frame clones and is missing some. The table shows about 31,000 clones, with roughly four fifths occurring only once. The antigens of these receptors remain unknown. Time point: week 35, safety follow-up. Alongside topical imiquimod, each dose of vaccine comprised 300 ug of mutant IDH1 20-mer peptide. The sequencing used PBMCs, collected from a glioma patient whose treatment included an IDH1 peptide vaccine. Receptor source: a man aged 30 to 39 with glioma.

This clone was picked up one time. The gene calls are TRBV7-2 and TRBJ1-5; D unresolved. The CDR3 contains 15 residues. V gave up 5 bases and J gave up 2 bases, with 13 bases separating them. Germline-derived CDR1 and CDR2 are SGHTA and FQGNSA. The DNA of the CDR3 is TGTGCCAGCAGCCCCATGGGGAAGGGCAATCAGCCCCAGCATTTT. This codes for CASSPMGKGNQPQHF.

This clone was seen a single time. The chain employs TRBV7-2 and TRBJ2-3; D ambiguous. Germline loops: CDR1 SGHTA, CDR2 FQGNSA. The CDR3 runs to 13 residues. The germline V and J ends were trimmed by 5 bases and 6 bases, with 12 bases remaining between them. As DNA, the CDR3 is TGTGCCAGCAGCCAAGGCGTGGGGGATACGCAGTATTTT. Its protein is CASSQGVGDTQYF.

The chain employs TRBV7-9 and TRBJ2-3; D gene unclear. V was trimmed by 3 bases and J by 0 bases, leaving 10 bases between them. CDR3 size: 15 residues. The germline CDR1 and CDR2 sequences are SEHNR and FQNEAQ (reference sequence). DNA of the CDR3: TGTGCCAGCAGCTTTGGGCTTACTAGCACAGATACGCAGTATTTT. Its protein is CASSFGLTSTDTQYF.

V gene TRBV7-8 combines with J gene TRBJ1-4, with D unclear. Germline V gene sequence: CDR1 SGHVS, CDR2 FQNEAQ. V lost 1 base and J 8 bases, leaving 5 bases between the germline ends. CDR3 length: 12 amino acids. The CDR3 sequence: CASSLGWEKLFF. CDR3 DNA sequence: TGTGCCAGCAGCTTAGGTTGGGAAAAACTGTTTTTT.

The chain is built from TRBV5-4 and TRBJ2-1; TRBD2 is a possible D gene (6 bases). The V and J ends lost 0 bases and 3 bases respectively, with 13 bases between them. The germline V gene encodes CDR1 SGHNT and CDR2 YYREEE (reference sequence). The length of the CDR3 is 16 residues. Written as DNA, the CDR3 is TGTGCCAGCAGCTTGGCTTTCGGGAGCGACTACAATGAGCAGTTCTTC. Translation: CASSLAFGSDYNEQFF.

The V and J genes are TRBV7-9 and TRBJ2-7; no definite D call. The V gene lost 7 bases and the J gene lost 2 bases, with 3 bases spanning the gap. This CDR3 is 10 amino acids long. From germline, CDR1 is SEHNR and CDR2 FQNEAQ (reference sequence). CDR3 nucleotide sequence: TGTGCCAGCATGACCTACGAGCAGTACTTC. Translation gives CASMTYEQYF.

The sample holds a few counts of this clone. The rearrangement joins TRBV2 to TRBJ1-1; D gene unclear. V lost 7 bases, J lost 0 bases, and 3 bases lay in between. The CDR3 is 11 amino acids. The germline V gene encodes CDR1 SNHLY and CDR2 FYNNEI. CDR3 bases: TGTGCCAGCAAAGTGAACACTGAAGCTTTCTTT. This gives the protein CASKVNTEAFF.

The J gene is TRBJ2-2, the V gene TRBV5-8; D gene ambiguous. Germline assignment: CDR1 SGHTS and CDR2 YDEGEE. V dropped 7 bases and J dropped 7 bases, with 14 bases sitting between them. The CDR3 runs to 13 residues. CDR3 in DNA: TGTGCCAGCTTGGTCTGGGGAAGCGGGGAGCTGTTTTTT. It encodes CASLVWGSGELFF. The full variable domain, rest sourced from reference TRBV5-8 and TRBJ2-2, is EAGVTQSPTHLIKTRGQQATLRCSPISGHTSVYWYQQALGLGLQFLLWYDEGEERNRGNFPPRFSGRQFPNYSSELNVNALELEDSALYLCASLVWGSGELFFGEGSRLTVL.

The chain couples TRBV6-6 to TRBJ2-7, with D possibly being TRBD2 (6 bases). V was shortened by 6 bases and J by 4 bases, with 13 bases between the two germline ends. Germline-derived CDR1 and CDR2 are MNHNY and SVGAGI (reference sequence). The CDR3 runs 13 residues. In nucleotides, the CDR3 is TGTGCCAGCAGCAGGGACTCCAAGTACGAGCAGTACTTC. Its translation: CASSRDSKYEQYF.

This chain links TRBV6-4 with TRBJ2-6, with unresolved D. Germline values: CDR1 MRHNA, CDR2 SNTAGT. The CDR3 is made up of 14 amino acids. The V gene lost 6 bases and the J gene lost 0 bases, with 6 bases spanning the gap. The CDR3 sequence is CASRSYSGANVLTF. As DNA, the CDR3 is TGTGCCAGCAGAAGCTACTCTGGGGCCAACGTCCTGACTTTC.

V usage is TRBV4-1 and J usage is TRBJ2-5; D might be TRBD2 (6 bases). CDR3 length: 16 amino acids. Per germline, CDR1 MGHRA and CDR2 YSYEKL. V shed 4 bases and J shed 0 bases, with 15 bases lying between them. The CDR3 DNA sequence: TGCGCCAGCAGCCGCGTAATGATAGCGGACCAAGAGACCCAGTACTTC. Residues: CASSRVMIADQETQYF.

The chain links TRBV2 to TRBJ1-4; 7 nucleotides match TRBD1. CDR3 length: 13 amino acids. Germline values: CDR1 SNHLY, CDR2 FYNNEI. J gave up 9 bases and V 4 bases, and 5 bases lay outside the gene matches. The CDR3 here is CASSGGQRKKLFF. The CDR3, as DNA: TGTGCCAGCAGTGGGGGACAGCGAAAAAAACTGTTTTTT. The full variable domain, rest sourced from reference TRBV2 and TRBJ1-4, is EPEVTQTPSHQVTQMGQEVILRCVPISNHLYFYWYRQILGQKVEFLVSFYNNEISEKSEIFDDQFSVERPDGSNFTLKIRSTKLEDSAMYFCASSGGQRKKLFFGSGTQLSVL.

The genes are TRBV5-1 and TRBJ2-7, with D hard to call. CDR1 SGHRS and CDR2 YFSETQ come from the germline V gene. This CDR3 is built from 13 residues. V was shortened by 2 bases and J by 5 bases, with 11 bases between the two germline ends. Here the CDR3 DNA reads TGCGCCAGCAGCTTACAACGTCTTCACGAGCAGTACTTC. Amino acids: CASSLQRLHEQYF.

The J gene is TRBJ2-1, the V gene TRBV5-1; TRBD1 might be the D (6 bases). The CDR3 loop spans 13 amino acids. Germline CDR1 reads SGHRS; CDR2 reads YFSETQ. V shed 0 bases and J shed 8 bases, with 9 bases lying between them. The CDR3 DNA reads TGCGCCAGCAGCTTGGGACAGGTGGATGAGCAGTTCTTC. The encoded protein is CASSLGQVDEQFF.

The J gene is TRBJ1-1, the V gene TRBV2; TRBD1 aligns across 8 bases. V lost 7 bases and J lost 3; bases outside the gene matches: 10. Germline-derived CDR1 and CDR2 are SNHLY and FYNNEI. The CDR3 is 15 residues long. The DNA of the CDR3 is TGTGCCAGCACCATAGAACAGGGGGGAGACACTGAAGCTTTCTTT. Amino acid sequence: CASTIEQGGDTEAFF.

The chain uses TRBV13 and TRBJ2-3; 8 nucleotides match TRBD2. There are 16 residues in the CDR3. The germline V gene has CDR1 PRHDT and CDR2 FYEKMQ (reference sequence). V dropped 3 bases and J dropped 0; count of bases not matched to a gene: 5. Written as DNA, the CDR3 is TGTGCCAGCAGCTTCGGTAGCGGGACTAGCACAGATACGCAGTATTTT. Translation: CASSFGSGTSTDTQYF.

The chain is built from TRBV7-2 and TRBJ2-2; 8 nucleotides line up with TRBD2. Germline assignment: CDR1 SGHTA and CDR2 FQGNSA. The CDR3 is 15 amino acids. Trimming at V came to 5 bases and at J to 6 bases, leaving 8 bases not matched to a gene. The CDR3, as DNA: TGTGCCAGCAGCCCCGGGACTAGTTTACCCGGGGAGCTGTTTTTT. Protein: CASSPGTSLPGELFF.